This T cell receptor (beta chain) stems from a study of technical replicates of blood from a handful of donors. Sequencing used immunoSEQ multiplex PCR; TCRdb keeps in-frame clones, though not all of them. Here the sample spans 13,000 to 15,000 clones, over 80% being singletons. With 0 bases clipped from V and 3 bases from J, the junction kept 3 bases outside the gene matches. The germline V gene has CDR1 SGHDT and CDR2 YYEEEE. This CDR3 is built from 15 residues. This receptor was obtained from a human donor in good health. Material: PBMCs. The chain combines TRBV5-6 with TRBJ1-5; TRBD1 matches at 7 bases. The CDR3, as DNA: TGTGCCAGCAGCTTGGCCGGGACAGCCAATCAGCCCCAGCATTTT. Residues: CASSLAGTANQPQHF.